The present T cell receptor beta chain was sequenced within a study of CD8 T cells in Susac syndrome. About the study: Among sequenced Susac syndrome patients, six had active disease and under ten were in remission. Patients with Susac syndrome, at blood draw, were therapy-naive, on corticosteroids, or on intravenous immunoglobulin alone.

General study results and limits: TCR sequencing and HLA analysis covered a relatively small number of individuals.

RNA in amounts of roughly 0.45 to 1 ug was reverse transcribed with random hexamers. TCRdb reprocessed the immunoSEQ multiplex PCR reads via MiXCR and lists one record per CDR3 protein. The sample shows about 180,000 distinct CDR3 sequences, 94% of them seen only once. In the case of this clonotype: Its matching antigen is unknown.

Looked up from germline, CDR1 is LGHDT and CDR2 is YNNKEL (reference sequence). V gave up 1 base and J gave up 4 bases, with 10 bases separating them. The length of the CDR3 is 14 residues. The origin of this receptor is a human donor with Susac syndrome. The sample taken for sequencing was CD4+ T cells from PBMCs. The chain couples TRBV3-1 to TRBJ1-2; D remains ambiguous. As DNA, the CDR3 is TGTGCCAGCAGCCAAGGGGCATTAGGCTATGGCTACACCTTC. Protein sequence: CASSQGALGYGYTF.